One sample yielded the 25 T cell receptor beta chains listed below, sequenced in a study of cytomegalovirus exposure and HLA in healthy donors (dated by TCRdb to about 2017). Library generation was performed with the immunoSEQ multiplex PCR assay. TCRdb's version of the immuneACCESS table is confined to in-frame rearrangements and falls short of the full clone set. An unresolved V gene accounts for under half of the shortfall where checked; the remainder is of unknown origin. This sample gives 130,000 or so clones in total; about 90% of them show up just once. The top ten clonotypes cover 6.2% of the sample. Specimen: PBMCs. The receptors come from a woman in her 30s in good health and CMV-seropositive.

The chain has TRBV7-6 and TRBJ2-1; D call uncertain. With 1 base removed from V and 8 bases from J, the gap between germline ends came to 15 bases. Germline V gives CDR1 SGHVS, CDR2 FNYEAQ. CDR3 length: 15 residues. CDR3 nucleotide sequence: TGTGCCAGCAGCTTAGTTGTCGACCGAGGCGATGAGCAGTTCTTC. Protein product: CASSLVVDRGDEQFF.

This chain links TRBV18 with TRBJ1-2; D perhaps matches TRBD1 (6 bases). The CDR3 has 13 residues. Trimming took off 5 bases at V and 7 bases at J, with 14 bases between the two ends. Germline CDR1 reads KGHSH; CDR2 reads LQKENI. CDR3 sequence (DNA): TGTGCCAGCTCATCAGGACAGATCGGTGGCTACACCTTC. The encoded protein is CASSSGQIGGYTF.

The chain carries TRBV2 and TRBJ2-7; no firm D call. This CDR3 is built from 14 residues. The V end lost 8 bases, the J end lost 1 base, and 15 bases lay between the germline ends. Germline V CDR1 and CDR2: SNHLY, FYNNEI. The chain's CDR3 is CASRFTEISYEQYF. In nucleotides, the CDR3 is TGTGCCAGCCGTTTCACAGAAATATCCTACGAGCAGTACTTC.

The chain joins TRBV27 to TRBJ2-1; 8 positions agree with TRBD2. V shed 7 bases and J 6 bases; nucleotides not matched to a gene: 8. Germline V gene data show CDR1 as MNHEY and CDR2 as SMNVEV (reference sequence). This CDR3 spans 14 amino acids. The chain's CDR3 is CASTTGTRFNEQFF. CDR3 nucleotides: TGTGCCAGCACAACCGGGACTAGGTTCAATGAGCAGTTCTTC.

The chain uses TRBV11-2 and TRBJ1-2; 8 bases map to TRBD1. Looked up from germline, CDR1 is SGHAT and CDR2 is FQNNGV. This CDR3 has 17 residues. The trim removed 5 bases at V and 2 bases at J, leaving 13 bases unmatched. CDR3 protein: CASSLNSWTGINYGYTF. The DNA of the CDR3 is TGTGCCAGCAGCCTAAATTCCTGGACAGGGATCAACTATGGCTACACCTTC.

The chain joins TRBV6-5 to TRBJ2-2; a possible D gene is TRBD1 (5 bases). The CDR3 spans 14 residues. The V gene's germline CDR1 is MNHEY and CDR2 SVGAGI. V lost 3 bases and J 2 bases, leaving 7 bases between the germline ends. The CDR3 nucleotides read TGTGCCAGCAGTTATCAGGGTAACACCGGGGAGCTGTTTTTT. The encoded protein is CASSYQGNTGELFF.

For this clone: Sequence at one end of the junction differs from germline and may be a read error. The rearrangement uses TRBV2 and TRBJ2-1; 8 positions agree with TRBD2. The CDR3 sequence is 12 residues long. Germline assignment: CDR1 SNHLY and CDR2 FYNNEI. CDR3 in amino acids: CASSESGGRILF. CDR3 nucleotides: TGTGCCAGCAGTGAGAGTGGCGGGAGGATCCTCTTC.

CDR3 region: CASSLSTVTGELFF. DNA for the CDR3: TGTGCCAGCAGTTTATCGACAGTCACCGGGGAGCTGTTTTTT. The rearrangement uses TRBV28 and TRBJ2-2; TRBD1 might be the D (5 bases). CDR1 is MDHEN, CDR2 SYDVKM, per germline. Trimming left V 1 base short and J 4 bases short, with 7 bases between. The length of the CDR3 is 14 residues.

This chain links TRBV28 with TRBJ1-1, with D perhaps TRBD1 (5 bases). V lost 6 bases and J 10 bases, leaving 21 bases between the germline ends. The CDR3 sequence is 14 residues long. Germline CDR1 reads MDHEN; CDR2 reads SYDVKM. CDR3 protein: CASSLRDGLSGAFF. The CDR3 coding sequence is TGTGCCAGCAGCCTGCGGGACGGCCTTTCCGGAGCTTTCTTT.

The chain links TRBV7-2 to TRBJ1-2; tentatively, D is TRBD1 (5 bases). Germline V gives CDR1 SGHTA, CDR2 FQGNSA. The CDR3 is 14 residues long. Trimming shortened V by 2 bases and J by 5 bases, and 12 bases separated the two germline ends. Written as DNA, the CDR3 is TGTGCCAGCAGCTTATATTCCGGGGGGTATGGCTACACCTTC. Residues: CASSLYSGGYGYTF. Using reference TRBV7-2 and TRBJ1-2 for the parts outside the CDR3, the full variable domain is GAGVSQSPSNKVTEKGKDVELRCDPISGHTALYWYRQSLGQGLEFLIYFQGNSAPDKSGLPSDRFSAERTGGSVSTLTIQRTQQEDSAVYLCASSLYSGGYGYTFGSGTRLTVV.

The CDR3: CATAGGLSYEQYF. In nucleotides, the CDR3 is TGTGCCACCGCGGGGGGCCTCTCCTACGAGCAGTACTTC. The chain recombines TRBV28 with TRBJ2-7; 8 nucleotides agree with TRBD2. V was pared by 10 bases and J by 0 bases, with 5 bases of the junction left unmatched. Germline assignment: CDR1 MDHEN and CDR2 SYDVKM. The CDR3 consists of 13 residues.

The CDR3 DNA reads TGTGCCAGCAGGCAACCGGGACAGGGAAGAGAGCAGTACTTC. This sequence encodes CASRQPGQGREQYF. The chain couples TRBV28 to TRBJ2-7, with 9 bases fitting TRBD1. Germline V lookup: CDR1 MDHEN, CDR2 SYDVKM. Unmatched junction bases numbered 10, after V lost 6 bases and J lost 7 bases. The CDR3 totals 14 residues. Full variable domain (missing parts from reference TRBV28 and TRBJ2-7): DVKVTQSSRYLVKRTGEKVFLECVQDMDHENMFWYRQDPGLGLRLIYFSYDVKMKEKGDIPEGYSVSREKKERFSLILESASTNQTSMYLCASRQPGQGREQYFGPGTRLTVT.

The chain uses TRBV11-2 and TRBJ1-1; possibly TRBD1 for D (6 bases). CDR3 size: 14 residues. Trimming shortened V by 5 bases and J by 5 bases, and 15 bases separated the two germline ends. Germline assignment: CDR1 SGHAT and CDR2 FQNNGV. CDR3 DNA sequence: TGTGCCAGCAGCATTACTACAACAGGGACTGAAGCTTTCTTT. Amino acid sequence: CASSITTTGTEAFF.

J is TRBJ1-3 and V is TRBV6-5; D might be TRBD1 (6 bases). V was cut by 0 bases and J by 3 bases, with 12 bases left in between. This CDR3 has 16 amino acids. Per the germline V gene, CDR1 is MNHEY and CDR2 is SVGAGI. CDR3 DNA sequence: TGTGCCAGCAGTTACTCGTCCCCAGGGGATGGAAACACCATATATTTT. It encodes CASSYSSPGDGNTIYF.

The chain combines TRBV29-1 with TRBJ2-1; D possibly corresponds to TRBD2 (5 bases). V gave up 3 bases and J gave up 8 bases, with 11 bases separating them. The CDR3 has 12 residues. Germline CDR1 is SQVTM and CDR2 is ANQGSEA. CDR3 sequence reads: CSVEEWEYEQFF. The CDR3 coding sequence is TGCAGCGTTGAGGAATGGGAGTATGAGCAGTTCTTC.

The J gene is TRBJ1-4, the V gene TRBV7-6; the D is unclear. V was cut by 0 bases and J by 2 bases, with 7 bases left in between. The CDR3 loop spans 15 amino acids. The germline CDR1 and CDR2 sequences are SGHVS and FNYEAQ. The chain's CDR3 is CASSLAVGTNEKLFF. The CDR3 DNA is TGTGCCAGCAGCTTAGCGGTCGGGACTAATGAAAAACTGTTTTTT.

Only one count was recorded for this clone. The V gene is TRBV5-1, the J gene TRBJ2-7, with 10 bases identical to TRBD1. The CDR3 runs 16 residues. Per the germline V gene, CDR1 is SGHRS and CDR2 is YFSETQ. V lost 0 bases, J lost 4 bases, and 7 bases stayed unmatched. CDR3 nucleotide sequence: TGCGCCAGCAGCTTGGCTGGGACAGGGGTGCCTTACGAGCAGTACTTC. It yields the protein CASSLAGTGVPYEQYF.

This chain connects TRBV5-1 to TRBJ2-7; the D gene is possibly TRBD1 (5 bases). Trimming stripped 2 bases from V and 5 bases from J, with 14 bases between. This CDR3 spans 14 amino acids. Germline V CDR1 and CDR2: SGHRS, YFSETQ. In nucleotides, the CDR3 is TGCGCCAGCAGCTTACAGGTCGTCCAGGACGAGCAGTACTTC. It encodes CASSLQVVQDEQYF.

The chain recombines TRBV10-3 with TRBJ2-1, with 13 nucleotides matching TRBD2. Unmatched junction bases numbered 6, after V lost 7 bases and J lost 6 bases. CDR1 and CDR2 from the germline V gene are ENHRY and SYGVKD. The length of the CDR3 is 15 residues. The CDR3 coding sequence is TGTGCCATCACCCCACTAGCGGGAGGGCCCAATGAGCAGTTCTTC. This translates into CAITPLAGGPNEQFF.

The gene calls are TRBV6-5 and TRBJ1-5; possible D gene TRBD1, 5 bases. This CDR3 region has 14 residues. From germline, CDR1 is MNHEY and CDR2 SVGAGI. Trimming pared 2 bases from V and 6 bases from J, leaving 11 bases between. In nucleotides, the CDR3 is TGTGCCAGCAGTTACCGGCGCGGGGGTCAGCCCCAGCATTTT. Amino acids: CASSYRRGGQPQHF.

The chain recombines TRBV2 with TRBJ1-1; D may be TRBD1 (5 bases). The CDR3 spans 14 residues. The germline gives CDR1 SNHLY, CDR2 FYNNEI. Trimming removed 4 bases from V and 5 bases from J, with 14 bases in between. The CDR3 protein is CASSGAAGGTEAFF. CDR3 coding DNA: TGTGCCAGCAGTGGGGCCGCGGGGGGGACTGAAGCTTTCTTT.

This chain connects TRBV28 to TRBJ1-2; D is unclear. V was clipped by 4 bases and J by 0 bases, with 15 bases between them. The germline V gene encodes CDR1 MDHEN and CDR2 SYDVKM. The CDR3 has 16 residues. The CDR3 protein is CASSSRVHGANYGYTF. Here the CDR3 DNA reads TGTGCCAGCAGTTCCCGCGTCCATGGAGCTAACTATGGCTACACCTTC.

The CDR3 is CASSPGQGAYEQYF. The CDR3 nucleotides are TGTGCCAGCAGTCCGGGACAGGGGGCCTACGAGCAGTACTTC. The J gene is TRBJ2-7, the V gene TRBV6-4; 11 bases match TRBD1. This CDR3 is built from 14 residues. Germline CDR1 MRHNA, CDR2 SNTAGT. The V gene end was trimmed by 5 bases and the J gene end by 2 bases; junction bases not matched to a gene: 2.

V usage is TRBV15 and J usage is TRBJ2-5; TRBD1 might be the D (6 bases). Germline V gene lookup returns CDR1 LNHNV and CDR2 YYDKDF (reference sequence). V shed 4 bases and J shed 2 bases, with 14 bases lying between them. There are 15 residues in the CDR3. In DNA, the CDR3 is TGTGCCACCAGCACTTGGGGGCAGGGGCAAGAGACCCAGTACTTC. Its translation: CATSTWGQGQETQYF. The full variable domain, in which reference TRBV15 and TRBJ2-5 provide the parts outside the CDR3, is DAMVIQNPRYQVTQFGKPVTLSCSQTLNHNVMYWYQQKSSQAPKLLFHYYDKDFNNEADTPDNFQSRRPNTSFCFLDIRSPGLGDTAMYLCATSTWGQGQETQYFGPGTRLLVL.

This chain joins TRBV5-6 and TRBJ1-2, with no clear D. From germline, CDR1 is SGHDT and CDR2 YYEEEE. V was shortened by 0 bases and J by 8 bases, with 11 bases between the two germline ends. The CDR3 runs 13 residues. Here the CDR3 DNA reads TGTGCCAGCAGCTTGGTGGGAGGGAACGGCTACACCTTC. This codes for CASSLVGGNGYTF.